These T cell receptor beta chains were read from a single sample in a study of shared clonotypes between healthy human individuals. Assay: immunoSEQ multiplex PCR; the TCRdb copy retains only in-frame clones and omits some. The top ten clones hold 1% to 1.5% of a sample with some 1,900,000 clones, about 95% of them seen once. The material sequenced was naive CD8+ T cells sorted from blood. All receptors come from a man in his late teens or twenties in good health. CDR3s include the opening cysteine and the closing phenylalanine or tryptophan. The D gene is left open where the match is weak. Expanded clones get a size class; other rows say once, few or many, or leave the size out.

CASSTGTASYEQYF	TGTGCCAGCAGCACAGGGACGGCCTCCTACGAGCAGTACTTC	TRBJ2-7	-	-	TRBV9
CASSGRLAEPSTDTQYF	TGTGCCAGCAGCGGGAGACTAGCGGAGCCTAGCACAGATACGCAGTATTTT	TRBJ2-3	-	TRBD2	TRBV5-6
CASIGAHGVNTEAFF	TGTGCCAGCATAGGGGCCCATGGGGTGAACACTGAAGCTTTCTTT	TRBJ1-1	-	-	TRBV27
CSVVLTGPYEQYF	TGCAGCGTTGTATTGACAGGGCCCTACGAGCAGTACTTC	TRBJ2-7	once	TRBD1	TRBV29-1
CASSVPMDSGFYEQYF	TGTGCCAGCAGTGTGCCTATGGACTCAGGGTTCTACGAGCAGTACTTC	TRBJ2-7	-	-	TRBV7-9
CATSSTGDSNQPQHF	TGTGCCACCAGCAGTACAGGCGATAGCAATCAGCCCCAGCATTTT	TRBJ1-5	once	-	TRBV15
CASSSGTESSYNSPLHF	TGCGCCAGCAGTTCCGGGACAGAGAGCTCCTATAATTCACCCCTCCACTTT	TRBJ1-6	-	TRBD1	TRBV10-2
CASSLVTGGESDNVSNQPQHF	TGTGCCAGCAGTTTAGTTACAGGGGGCGAATCGGATAATGTGAGTAATCAGCCCCAGCATTTT	TRBJ1-5	-	TRBD1	TRBV6-8
CASSLEGWSGYEQYF	TGTGCCAGCAGCTTGGAGGGTTGGTCTGGATACGAGCAGTACTTC	TRBJ2-7	-	-	TRBV5-5
CASSLRQSYEQYF	TGTGCCAGCAGCTTAAGACAGTCCTACGAGCAGTACTTC	TRBJ2-7	-	-	TRBV13
CASSLPGTTYEQYF	TGTGCCAGCAGCTTGCCCGGGACAACTTACGAGCAGTACTTC	TRBJ2-7	-	-	TRBV5-5
CASSLDRDAGFYYGYTF	TGCGCCAGCAGCTTGGACCGGGACGCAGGGTTTTACTATGGCTACACCTTC	TRBJ1-2	-	-	TRBV5-1
CASSTIRGRHLYEQYF	TGTGCCAGCAGTACGATACGGGGCAGACACCTCTACGAGCAGTACTTC	TRBJ2-7	-	-	TRBV28
CATSSLVASYEQYF	TGTGCCACCAGCAGTTTGGTAGCGAGCTACGAGCAGTACTTC	TRBJ2-7	once	-	TRBV15
CASSNSGTAYNEQFF	TGTGCCAGCAGTAATTCCGGGACGGCCTACAATGAGCAGTTCTTC	TRBJ2-1	once	-	TRBV6-1
CASSEDRFTGNQPQHF	TGTGCCAGCAGCGAAGACAGATTTACGGGCAATCAGCCCCAGCATTTT	TRBJ1-5	-	-	TRBV6-1
CASSVAVSYEQYF	TGTGCCAGCAGTGTGGCGGTCTCCTACGAGCAGTACTTC	TRBJ2-7	-	-	TRBV6-1
CASSIDHTANEKLFF	TGTGCCAGTAGTATAGATCACACAGCTAATGAAAAACTGTTTTTT	TRBJ1-4	-	-	TRBV19
CASSVVGDNEKLFF	TGTGCCAGCAGCGTAGTGGGAGATAATGAAAAACTGTTTTTT	TRBJ1-4	-	-	TRBV9
CASRLWGQGSYEQYF	TGTGCCAGCAGGCTGTGGGGACAGGGGTCCTACGAGCAGTACTTC	TRBJ2-7	-	TRBD1	TRBV2
CASSSGLEDTYEQYF	TGTGCCAGCAGCTCGGGCCTCGAAGATACCTACGAGCAGTACTTC	TRBJ2-7	-	-	TRBV27
CASSPGGDYGYTF	TGTGCCAGCAGCCCCGGAGGAGACTATGGCTACACCTTC	TRBJ1-2	-	-	TRBV7-9
CASSLGGRSYEQYF	TGTGCCAGCAGCCTAGGGGGGCGATCCTACGAGCAGTACTTC	TRBJ2-7	-	-	TRBV7-2
CASTENVNTGELFF	TGTGCCAGCACAGAAAATGTTAACACCGGGGAGCTGTTTTTT	TRBJ2-2	-	-	TRBV6-5
CASSLGLAGVEQFF	TGTGCCAGCAGTTTGGGACTAGCGGGAGTTGAGCAGTTCTTC	TRBJ2-1	-	TRBD2	TRBV6-5
CSVGDTYEQYF	TGCAGCGTTGGGGACACCTACGAGCAGTACTTC	TRBJ2-7	-	-	TRBV29-1
CASRGTSGHTDTQYF	TGTGCCAGCAGAGGGACTAGCGGCCACACAGATACGCAGTATTTT	TRBJ2-3	-	TRBD2	TRBV7-9
CASSAQGDEQYF	TGTGCCAGCAGTGCACAGGGAGACGAGCAGTACTTC	TRBJ2-7	-	-	TRBV6-5
CASTLGVGENSYEQYF	TGTGCCAGCACCCTAGGGGTGGGGGAGAACTCCTACGAGCAGTACTTC	TRBJ2-7	-	-	TRBV28
CASSSMTGTYEQYF	TGTGCCAGCAGTTCGATGACAGGAACCTACGAGCAGTACTTC	TRBJ2-7	-	-	TRBV6-6
CASSFGSNSPLHF	TGTGCCAGCAGTTTCGGAAGTAATTCACCCCTCCACTTT	TRBJ1-6	-	-	TRBV27
CASSLGGTDTQYF	TGTGCCAGCAGCTTAGGTGGCACAGATACGCAGTATTTT	TRBJ2-3	-	-	TRBV7-9
CASSPRATDTQYF	TGTGCCAGCAGCCCCCGAGCCACAGATACGCAGTATTTT	TRBJ2-3	-	-	TRBV9
CASSVAPNTEAFF	TGTGCCAGCAGCGTAGCGCCCAACACTGAAGCTTTCTTT	TRBJ1-1	-	-	TRBV9
CASTDGIAYTEAFF	TGTGCCAGCACGGACGGCATCGCTTACACTGAAGCTTTCTTT	TRBJ1-1	-	-	TRBV28
CATSTRTGLAGNTIYF	TGTGCCACCAGCACGCGGACAGGGCTGGCTGGAAACACCATATATTTT	TRBJ1-3	-	TRBD1	TRBV15
CSADVGPMNTEAFF	TGCAGCGCCGACGTGGGCCCTATGAACACTGAAGCTTTCTTT	TRBJ1-1	-	-	TRBV29-1
CAQRPPPGTGGEAFF	TGTGCCCAACGACCCCCTCCGGGGACAGGGGGTGAAGCTTTCTTT	TRBJ1-1	-	TRBD1	TRBV19
CASSLRPGNTGELFF	TGTGCCAGCAGCTTACGGCCAGGGAACACCGGGGAGCTGTTTTTT	TRBJ2-2	-	-	TRBV13
CASSPRDGPYEQYF	TGTGCCAGCAGCCCCCGGGACGGGCCTTACGAGCAGTACTTC	TRBJ2-7	-	-	TRBV7-6
CASSLGTGSMNVNTEAFF	TGTGCCAGCAGCTTAGGAACAGGGTCCATGAACGTGAACACTGAAGCTTTCTTT	TRBJ1-1	-	-	TRBV11-1
CASSSRKGQGIDGYTF	TGTGCCAGCAGCTCAAGAAAGGGACAGGGAATCGATGGCTACACCTTC	TRBJ1-2	-	TRBD1	TRBV11-2
CASSQGLFQETQYF	TGTGCCAGCAGCCAAGGACTATTCCAAGAGACCCAGTACTTC	TRBJ2-5	-	-	TRBV4-2
CASSRRGQGDYGYTF	TGTGCCAGCAGCCGGAGGGGACAGGGCGACTATGGCTACACCTTC	TRBJ1-2	-	TRBD1	TRBV5-4
CASSSGTSGAYEQYF	TGCGCCAGCAGCTCTGGGACTAGCGGAGCCTACGAGCAGTACTTC	TRBJ2-7	-	TRBD2	TRBV5-1
CASSLVTGVYNEQFF	TGTGCCAGCAGCTTAGTAACAGGCGTCTACAATGAGCAGTTCTTC	TRBJ2-1	-	-	TRBV7-9
CASSQVGQGSDEQYF	TGCGCCAGCAGCCAAGTTGGCCAGGGCAGCGACGAGCAGTACTTC	TRBJ2-7	once	-	TRBV4-1
CASSQEWTGPTYEQYF	TGCGCCAGCAGCCAAGAGTGGACAGGACCAACCTACGAGCAGTACTTC	TRBJ2-7	-	TRBD1	TRBV4-3
CASSVEGIPYEQYF	TGTGCCAGCAGCGTAGAAGGTATCCCCTACGAGCAGTACTTC	TRBJ2-7	-	-	TRBV9
CASSQEWASGNTIYF	TGCGCCAGCAGCCAAGAGTGGGCCTCGGGAAACACCATATATTTT	TRBJ1-3	-	-	TRBV4-1
CASSLGSVSINEKLFF	TGTGCCAGCAGCTTAGGAAGCGTAAGCATAAATGAAAAACTGTTTTTT	TRBJ1-4	-	-	TRBV11-2
CAISELGIASLEQYF	TGTGCCATCAGTGAGTTAGGGATAGCTTCTCTTGAGCAGTACTTC	TRBJ2-7	-	-	TRBV10-3
CASSLGQGGEQFF	TGTGCCAGCAGTTTGGGACAGGGTGGTGAGCAGTTCTTC	TRBJ2-1	-	TRBD1	TRBV27
CASSYDSTDTQYF	TGTGCCAGCAGCTACGACAGCACAGATACGCAGTATTTT	TRBJ2-3	-	-	TRBV11-2
CASSLTAASTDTQYF	TGTGCCAGCAGTTTAACAGCTGCTAGCACAGATACGCAGTATTTT	TRBJ2-3	once	-	TRBV27